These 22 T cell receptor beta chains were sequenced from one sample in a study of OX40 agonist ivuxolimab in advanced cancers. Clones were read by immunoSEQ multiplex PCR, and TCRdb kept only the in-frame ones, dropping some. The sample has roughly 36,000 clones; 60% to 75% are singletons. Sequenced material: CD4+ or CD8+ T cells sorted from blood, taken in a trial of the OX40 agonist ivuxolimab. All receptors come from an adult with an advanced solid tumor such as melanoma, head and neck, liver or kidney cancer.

CDR3 DNA: TGTGCCAGTAGTACCCAAAAGGGATTGGACTATGGCTACACCTTC. As protein: CASSTQKGLDYGYTF. This chain connects TRBV19 to TRBJ1-2, with unresolved D. Germline assignment: CDR1 LNHDA and CDR2 SQIVND (reference sequence). The CDR3 length is 15 residues. The ends were cut back, 4 bases at V and 3 bases at J, with 15 bases in the middle.

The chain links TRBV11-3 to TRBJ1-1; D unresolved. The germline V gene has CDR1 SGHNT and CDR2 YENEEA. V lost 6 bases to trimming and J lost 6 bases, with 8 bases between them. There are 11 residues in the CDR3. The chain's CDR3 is CASSAGAEAFF. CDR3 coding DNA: TGTGCCAGCAGTGCGGGCGCTGAAGCTTTCTTT.

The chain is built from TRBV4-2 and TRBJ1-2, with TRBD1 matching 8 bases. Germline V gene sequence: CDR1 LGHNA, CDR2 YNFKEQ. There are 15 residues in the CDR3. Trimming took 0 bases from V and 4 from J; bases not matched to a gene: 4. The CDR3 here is CASSQDTGGVYGYTF. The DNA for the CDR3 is TGTGCCAGCAGCCAAGATACAGGGGGGGTCTATGGCTACACCTTC.

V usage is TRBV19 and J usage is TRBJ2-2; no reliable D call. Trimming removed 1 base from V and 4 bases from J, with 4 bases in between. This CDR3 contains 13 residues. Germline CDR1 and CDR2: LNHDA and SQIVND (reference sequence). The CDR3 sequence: CASSIVGTGELFF. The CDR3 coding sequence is TGTGCCAGTAGTATAGTTGGCACCGGGGAGCTGTTTTTT.

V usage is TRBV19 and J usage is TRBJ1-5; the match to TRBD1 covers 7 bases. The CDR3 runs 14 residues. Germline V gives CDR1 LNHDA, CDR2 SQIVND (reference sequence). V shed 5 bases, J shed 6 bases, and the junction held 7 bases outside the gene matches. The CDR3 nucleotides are TGTGCCAGTAGTGTGACAGGGAGAGGTCAGCCCCAGCATTTT. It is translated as CASSVTGRGQPQHF.

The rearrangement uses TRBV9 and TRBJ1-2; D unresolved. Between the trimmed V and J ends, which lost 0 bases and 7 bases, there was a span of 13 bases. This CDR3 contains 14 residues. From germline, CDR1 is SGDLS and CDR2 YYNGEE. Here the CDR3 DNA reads TGTGCCAGCAGCGTAGACCCCTCTTCGGGTGGCTACACCTTC. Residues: CASSVDPSSGGYTF.

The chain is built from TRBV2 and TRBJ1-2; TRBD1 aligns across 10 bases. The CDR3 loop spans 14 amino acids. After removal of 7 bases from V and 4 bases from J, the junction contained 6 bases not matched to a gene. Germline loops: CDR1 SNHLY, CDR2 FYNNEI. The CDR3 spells CASTRDRGAYGYTF. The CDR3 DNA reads TGTGCCAGCACTAGGGACAGGGGTGCCTATGGCTACACCTTC.

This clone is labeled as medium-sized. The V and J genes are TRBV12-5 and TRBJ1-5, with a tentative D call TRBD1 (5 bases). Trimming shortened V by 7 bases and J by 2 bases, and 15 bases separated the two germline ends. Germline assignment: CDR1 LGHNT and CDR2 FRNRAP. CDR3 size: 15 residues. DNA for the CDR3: TGTGCTAGTGTTATATCAGGGCAGGGCAATCAGCCCCAGCATTTT. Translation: CASVISGQGNQPQHF.

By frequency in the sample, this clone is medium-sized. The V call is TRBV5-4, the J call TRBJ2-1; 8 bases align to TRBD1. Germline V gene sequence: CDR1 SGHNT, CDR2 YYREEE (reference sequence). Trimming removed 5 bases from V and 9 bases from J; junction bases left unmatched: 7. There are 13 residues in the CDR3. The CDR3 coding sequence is TGTGCCAGCAGTTTTCAGGGGGCTGGTGAGCAGTTCTTC. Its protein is CASSFQGAGEQFF.

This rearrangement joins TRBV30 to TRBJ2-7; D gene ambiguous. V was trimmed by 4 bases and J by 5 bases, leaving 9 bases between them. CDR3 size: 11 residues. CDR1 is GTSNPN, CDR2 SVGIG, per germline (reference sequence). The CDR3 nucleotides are TGTGCCTGGAACACTGTCAACGAGCAGTACTTC. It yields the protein CAWNTVNEQYF.

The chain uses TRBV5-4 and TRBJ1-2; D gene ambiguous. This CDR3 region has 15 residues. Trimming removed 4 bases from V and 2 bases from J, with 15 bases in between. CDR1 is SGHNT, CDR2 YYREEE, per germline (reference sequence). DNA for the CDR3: TGTGCCAGCAGCAAGGAGGCCAGGAGGAACTATGGCTACACCTTC. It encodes CASSKEARRNYGYTF.

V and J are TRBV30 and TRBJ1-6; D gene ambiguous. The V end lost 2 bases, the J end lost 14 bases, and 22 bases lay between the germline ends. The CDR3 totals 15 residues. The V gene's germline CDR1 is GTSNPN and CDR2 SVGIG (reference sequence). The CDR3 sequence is CAWSIKPAQRVALHF. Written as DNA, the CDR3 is TGTGCCTGGAGTATCAAGCCAGCCCAACGGGTGGCCCTCCACTTT. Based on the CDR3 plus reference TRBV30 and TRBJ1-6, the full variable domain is SQTIHQWPATLVQPVGSPLSLECTVEGTSNPNLYWYRQAAGRGLQLLFYSVGIGQISSEVPQNLSASRPQDRQFILSSKKLLLSDSGFYLCAWSIKPAQRVALHFGNGTRLTVT.

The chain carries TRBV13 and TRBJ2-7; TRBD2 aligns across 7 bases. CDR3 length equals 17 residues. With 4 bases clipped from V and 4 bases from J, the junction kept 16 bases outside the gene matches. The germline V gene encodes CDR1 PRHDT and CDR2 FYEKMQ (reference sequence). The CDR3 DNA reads TGTGCCAGCAGCTACCCTCCGGCTAGCGGCCTAAAATACGAGCAGTACTTC. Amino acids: CASSYPPASGLKYEQYF.

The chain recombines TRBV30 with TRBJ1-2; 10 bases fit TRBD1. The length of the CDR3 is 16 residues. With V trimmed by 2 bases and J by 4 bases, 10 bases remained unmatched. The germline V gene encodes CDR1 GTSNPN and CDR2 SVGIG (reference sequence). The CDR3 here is CAWSPKGGQGSYGYTF. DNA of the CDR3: TGTGCCTGGAGTCCAAAGGGGGGACAGGGGAGCTATGGCTACACCTTC.

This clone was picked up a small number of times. The DNA for the CDR3 is TGTGCCAGCAGTTTACAGGGGGCTCCTCCTCAGCCCCAGCATTTT. As protein: CASSLQGAPPQPQHF. The chain couples TRBV27 to TRBJ1-5; 8 nucleotides line up with TRBD1. V shed 2 bases and J 6 bases; nucleotides not matched to a gene: 6. The CDR3 contains 15 residues. CDR1 is MNHEY and CDR2 is SMNVEV in the germline V gene (reference sequence).

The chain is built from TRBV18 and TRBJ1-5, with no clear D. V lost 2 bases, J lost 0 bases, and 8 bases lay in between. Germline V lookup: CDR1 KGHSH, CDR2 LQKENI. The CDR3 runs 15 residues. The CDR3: CASSPMEHSNQPQHF. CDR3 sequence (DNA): TGTGCCAGCTCACCAATGGAGCATAGCAATCAGCCCCAGCATTTT.

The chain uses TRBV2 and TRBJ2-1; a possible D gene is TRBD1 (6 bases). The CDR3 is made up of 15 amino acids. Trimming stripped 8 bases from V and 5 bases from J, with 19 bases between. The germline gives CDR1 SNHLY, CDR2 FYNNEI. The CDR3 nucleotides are TGTGCCAGCGGCTCTGGACAGCGAATCAACAATGAGCAGTTCTTC. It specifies CASGSGQRINNEQFF.

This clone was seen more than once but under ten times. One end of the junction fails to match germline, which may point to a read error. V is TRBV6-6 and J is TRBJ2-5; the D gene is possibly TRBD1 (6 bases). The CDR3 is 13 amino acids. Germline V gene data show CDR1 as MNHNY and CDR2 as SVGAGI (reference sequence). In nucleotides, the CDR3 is TGTGCCAGCAGTTACTCTAGTCAACAGGGTCTGAACTTC. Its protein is CASSYSSQQGLNF.

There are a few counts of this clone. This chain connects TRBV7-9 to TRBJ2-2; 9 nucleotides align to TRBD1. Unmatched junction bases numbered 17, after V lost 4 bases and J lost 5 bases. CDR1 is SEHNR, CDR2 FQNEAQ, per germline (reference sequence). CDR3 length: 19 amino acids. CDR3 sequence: CASSYLRGTGYFLTGELFF. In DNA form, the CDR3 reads TGTGCCAGCAGCTACCTGAGAGGGACAGGGTATTTCCTTACCGGGGAGCTGTTTTTT. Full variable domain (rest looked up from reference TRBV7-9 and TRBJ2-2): DTGVSQNPRHKITKRGQNVTFRCDPISEHNRLYWYRQTLGQGPEFLTYFQNEAQLEKSRLLSDRFSAERPKGSFSTLEIQRTEQGDSAMYLCASSYLRGTGYFLTGELFFGEGSRLTVL.

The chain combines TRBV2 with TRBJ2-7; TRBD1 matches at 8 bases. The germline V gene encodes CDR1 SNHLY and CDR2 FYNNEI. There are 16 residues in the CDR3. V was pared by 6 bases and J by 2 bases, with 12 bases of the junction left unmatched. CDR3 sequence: CASRLGGQVPTYEQYF. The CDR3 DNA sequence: TGTGCCAGCAGATTGGGGGGACAGGTTCCCACCTACGAGCAGTACTTC.

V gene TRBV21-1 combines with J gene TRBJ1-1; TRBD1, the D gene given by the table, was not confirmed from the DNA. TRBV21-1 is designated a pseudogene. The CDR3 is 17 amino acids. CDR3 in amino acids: CASSKGAGQAVNTEAFF. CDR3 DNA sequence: TGTGCCAGCAGCAAAGGGGCTGGACAGGCTGTCAACACTGAAGCTTTCTTT.

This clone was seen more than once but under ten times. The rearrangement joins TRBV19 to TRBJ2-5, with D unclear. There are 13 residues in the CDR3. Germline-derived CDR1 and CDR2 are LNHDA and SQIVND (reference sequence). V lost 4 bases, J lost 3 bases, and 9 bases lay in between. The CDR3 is CASSTVSEETQYF. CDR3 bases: TGTGCCAGTAGTACAGTCAGCGAAGAGACCCAGTACTTC.